This T cell receptor beta chain was sequenced during a study of blood T cell repertoires in COVID-19. The CDR3 contains 14 residues. Germline CDR1 and CDR2: SGHTA and FQGNSA. V was cut by 2 bases and J by 7 bases, with 11 bases left in between. The protocol was immunoSEQ multiplex PCR, while the TCRdb copy is restricted to in-frame clones and leaves out a portion. The repertoire holds more than 100,000 clones, 88% seen once, with 0.7% to 0.9% in the top ten. Sequenced input: peripheral blood. V is TRBV7-2 and J is TRBJ1-4; D gene ambiguous. The clonotype comes from a woman in her 50s with active or convalescent COVID-19. The CDR3 nucleotides read TGTGCCAGCAGCTTACGAGGTGCCGGTGAAAAACTGTTTTTT. Its protein is CASSLRGAGEKLFF.